The source of this T cell receptor (beta chain) is a study of CD8+CD57+ T cells in acquired aplastic anemia. Study at large: Sorted CD4+ plus CD8+ cells gave DNA averaging approximately 3.2 ug. Overall study results and limits: Between the patient and control groups, CD8+ Simpson's diversity did not differ significantly.

Profiles of TCR beta VDJ and CDR3 were generated from a genomic DNA template. TCRdb fed the reads into MiXCR, producing one record per CDR3 protein. Among approximately 190,000 distinct CDR3 sequences, 64% were seen once, and the ten largest hold roughly 50%. V was clipped by 5 bases and J by 5 bases, with 15 bases between them. CDR1 and CDR2 from the germline V gene are SEHNR and FQNEAQ (reference sequence). This CDR3 spans 15 amino acids. Turning to this clonotype: Antigen: not known.

This chain joins TRBV7-9 and TRBJ2-2; weak D call: TRBD1 (5 bases). The sample comprised sorted CD4+, CD8+, or CD8+CD57+ T cells (not recorded which) from PBMCs. This sequence was found in a human donor with severe aplastic anemia or a healthy control (not recorded which). The DNA of the CDR3 is TGTGCCAGCAGCCCCGAGACAGAGACAACCGGGGAGCTGTTTTTT. Amino acids: CASSPETETTGELFF.